The 4 T cell receptor beta chains listed next were all sequenced from one sample in a study of breast tumors, draining lymph nodes, adjacent tissues. Using its own MiXCR run on the multiplex PCR reads, TCRdb lists one record per CDR3 protein. The sample holds about 200,000 distinct CDR3 sequences, around a third seen once. Breast cancer patients provided tissue from their axillary draining lymph nodes. Sequencing used axillary lymph node tissue. All receptors come from a female donor with breast cancer. Some clones in this sample may be carry-over from other donors' samples.

The CDR3 protein is CASSLEGGGRETQYF. The DNA of the CDR3 is TGTGCCAGCAGCTTAGAAGGGGGGGGCAGAGAGACCCAGTACTTC. The chain couples TRBV7-9 to TRBJ2-5, with D perhaps matching TRBD2 (7 bases). CDR1 is SEHNR and CDR2 is FQNEAQ in the germline V gene (reference sequence). With 1 base removed from V and 4 bases from J, the gap between germline ends came to 13 bases. The CDR3 spans 15 residues. The entire variable domain, with the rest obtained from reference TRBV7-9 and TRBJ2-5, is as follows: DTGVSQNPRHKITKRGQNVTFRCDPISEHNRLYWYRQTLGQGPEFLTYFQNEAQLEKSRLLSDRFSAERPKGSFSTLEIQRTEQGDSAMYLCASSLEGGGRETQYFGPGTRLLVL.

The chain employs TRBV6-1 and TRBJ1-4, with D uncertain. Trimming stripped 7 bases from V and 3 bases from J, with 21 bases between. The CDR3 extends over 17 amino acids. Germline lookup yields CDR1 MNHNS and CDR2 SASEGT. In DNA form, the CDR3 reads TGTGCCAGCACCCCAAGTAGAGCCCCTCGGGCTAATGAAAAACTGTTTTTT. Its translation is CASTPSRAPRANEKLFF.

This clonotype has a count of ten or more. DNA for the CDR3: TGTGCCAGTAATGGGGCAGGTTTCCCCTCTGGGGCCAACGTCCTGACTTTC. This gives the protein CASNGAGFPSGANVLTF. This chain links TRBV19 with TRBJ2-6; a weak D match, TRBD1 (5 bases). V shed 7 bases and J shed 0 bases, with 16 bases lying between them. This CDR3 has 17 residues. Germline V gene data show CDR1 as LNHDA and CDR2 as SQIVND (reference sequence).

The chain carries TRBV20-1 and TRBJ1-1; tentatively, D is TRBD1 (5 bases). Germline values: CDR1 DFQATT, CDR2 SNEGSKA (reference sequence). Trimming stripped 6 bases from V and 4 bases from J, with 24 bases between. This CDR3 is 16 amino acids long. The CDR3 reads CSANAATSGGSTEAFF. DNA for the CDR3: TGCAGTGCCAACGCGGCGACTAGCGGGGGGAGCACTGAAGCTTTCTTT.